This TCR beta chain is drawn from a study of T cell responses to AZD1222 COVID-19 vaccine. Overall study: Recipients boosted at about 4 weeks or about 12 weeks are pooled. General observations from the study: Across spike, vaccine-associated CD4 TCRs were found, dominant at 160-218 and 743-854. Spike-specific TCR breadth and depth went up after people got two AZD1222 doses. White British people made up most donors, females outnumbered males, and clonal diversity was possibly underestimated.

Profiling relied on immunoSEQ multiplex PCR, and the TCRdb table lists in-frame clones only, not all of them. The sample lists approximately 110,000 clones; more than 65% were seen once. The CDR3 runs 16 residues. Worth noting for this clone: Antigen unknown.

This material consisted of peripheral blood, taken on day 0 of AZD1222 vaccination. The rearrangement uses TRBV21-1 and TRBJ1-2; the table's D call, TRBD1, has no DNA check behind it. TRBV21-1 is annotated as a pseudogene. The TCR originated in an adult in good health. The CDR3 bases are TGTGCCAGCAGCAAAGAAAAAGACAGGGGTAGATATGGCTACACCTTC. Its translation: CASSKEKDRGRYGYTF.